This TCR beta chain derives from a study of blood T cell repertoires in COVID-19. About the study: Whether acute or convalescent, the COVID-19 samples came from the United States, Italy and Spain. T cells, B-cell-depleted T cells, or PBMCs supplied cDNA or gDNA.

Per the authors' pipeline: How many nucleated cells were present was estimated from reference gene primer amplification. Using immunoSEQ multiplex PCR, the repertoire was profiled, and TCRdb retains in-frame clones only, with some absent. V and J calls and clone size are copied from that table; D and trimming were computed from the DNA. The table has about 260,000 clones, about nine tenths seen once. Trimming cost V 2 bases and J 0 bases, with 7 bases left between them. From germline, CDR1 is WNHNN and CDR2 SYGVQD (reference sequence). CDR3 length equals 15 residues. The source of this sequence is a woman aged 40 to 55 with acute or convalescent COVID-19. Sequencing was done on a sample of peripheral blood. This chain uses TRBV10-1 with TRBJ2-2; D is undetermined. CDR3 sequence: CASSEGLANTGELFF. CDR3 DNA: TGCGCCAGCAGTGAGGGTTTAGCGAACACCGGGGAGCTGTTTTTT.